This is a list of T cell receptor beta chains from one sample in a study of CXCR3-negative and CXCR3-positive naive CD8 T cells. TCRdb reprocessed the 5' RACE reads and stores each CDR3 protein as one record, lacking DNA. The sample has around 150,000 distinct CDR3 sequences; the top ten hold around 0.41%. The specimen sequenced was naive CXCR3+ CD8+ T cells from blood. These receptors were taken from a human donor in good health. Some clones in this sample may be carry-over from other donors' samples. Both conserved end residues are part of each CDR3.

V gene,J gene,CDR3 protein
TRBV13,TRBJ2-7,CASSLTGQGSYEQYF
TRBV4-1,TRBJ2-2,CASSQWDINTGELFF
TRBV12-3/TRBV12-4,TRBJ2-7,CASSFRSGQGGYEQYF
TRBV19,TRBJ2-1,CASSIDPAFYNEQFF
TRBV5-1,TRBJ2-7,CASSSGTGGLSSYEQYF
TRBV5-1,TRBJ1-1,CASLLGQGTTEAFF
TRBV12-3/TRBV12-4,TRBJ1-2,CASSYSPGGKGYTF
TRBV15,TRBJ1-1,CASRFQGSLEEGNTEAFF
TRBV28,TRBJ2-1,CATTPQGRYEQFF
TRBV15,TRBJ2-7,CATSRGTADEQYF
TRBV29-1,TRBJ2-3,CSVEIGPTGFGEGTQYF
TRBV11-2,TRBJ2-5,CASSLDTAGGPFQETQYF
TRBV5-1,TRBJ2-7,CASSLDSLESYEQYF
TRBV29-1,TRBJ2-1,CSVPGLAVYNEQFF
TRBV5-6,TRBJ2-7,CASSRGVFSYEQYF
TRBV4-1,TRBJ2-7,CASSQDGGGTGEQYF
TRBV20-1,TRBJ2-2,CSARVYLTGELFF
TRBV5-1,TRBJ2-7,CASSLHRGHSYEQYF
TRBV7-8,TRBJ2-1,CASSSGTSGRNEQFF
TRBV10-3,TRBJ2-1,CAISESTSGGPYNEQFF
TRBV4-3,TRBJ2-7,CASSQDTGQGYEQYF
TRBV28,TRBJ2-2,CASRRKPGTHAGELFF
TRBV7-9,TRBJ2-7,CASSRPTDPYEQYF
TRBV7-9,TRBJ2-2,CASNQGVFLNTGELFF
TRBV29-1,TRBJ1-2,CNVEWVQGVYGYTF
TRBV7-9,TRBJ2-1,CASSLIDYNEQFF
TRBV2,TRBJ1-2,CASSEARGMGYGYTF
TRBV7-9,TRBJ1-6,CASSYPPGVNNSPLHF
TRBV7-9,TRBJ1-1,CASSHGGSTEAFF
TRBV28,TRBJ2-7,CASSPHVFSGEQYF
TRBV28,TRBJ1-5,CASSPGSGGSIVSNQPQHF
TRBV7-2,TRBJ2-7,CASSQKYEQYF
TRBV6-2/TRBV6-3,TRBJ2-5,CASSYSVQPQETQYF